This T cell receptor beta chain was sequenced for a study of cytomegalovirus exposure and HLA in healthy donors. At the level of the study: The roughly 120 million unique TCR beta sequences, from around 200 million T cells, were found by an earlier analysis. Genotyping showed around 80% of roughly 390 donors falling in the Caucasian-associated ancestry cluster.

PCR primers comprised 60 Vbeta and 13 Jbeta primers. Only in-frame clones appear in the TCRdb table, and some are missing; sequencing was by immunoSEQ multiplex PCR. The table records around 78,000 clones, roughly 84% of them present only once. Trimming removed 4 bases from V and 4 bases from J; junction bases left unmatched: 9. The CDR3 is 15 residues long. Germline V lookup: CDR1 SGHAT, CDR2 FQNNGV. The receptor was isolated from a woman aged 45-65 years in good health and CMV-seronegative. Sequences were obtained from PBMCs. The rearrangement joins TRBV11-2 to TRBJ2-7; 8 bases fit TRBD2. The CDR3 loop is CASSSVLLAEYEQYF. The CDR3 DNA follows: TGTGCCAGCAGCTCCGTATTACTAGCGGAATACGAGCAGTACTTC.